This entry features one TCR beta chain sequence. Only in-frame clones appear in the TCRdb table, and some are missing; sequencing was by immunoSEQ multiplex PCR. In the table there are fewer than 450,000 clones, approximately 91% of which are singletons. This record belongs to a study of blood T cell repertoires in COVID-19. Germline V CDR1 and CDR2: LGHDT, YNNKEL (reference sequence). The CDR3 spans 14 residues. Trimming shortened V by 1 base and J by 4 bases, and 8 bases separated the two germline ends. The specimen sequenced was peripheral blood. The chain combines TRBV3-1 (or the pseudogene TRBV3-2) with TRBJ2-1; D unclear. The clonotype originates from a woman between 65 and 79 years old with COVID-19, enrolled during active disease. The CDR3 loop reads CASSQGSFYNEQFF. In DNA, the CDR3 is TGTGCCAGCAGCCAAGGGAGTTTTTACAATGAGCAGTTCTTC.